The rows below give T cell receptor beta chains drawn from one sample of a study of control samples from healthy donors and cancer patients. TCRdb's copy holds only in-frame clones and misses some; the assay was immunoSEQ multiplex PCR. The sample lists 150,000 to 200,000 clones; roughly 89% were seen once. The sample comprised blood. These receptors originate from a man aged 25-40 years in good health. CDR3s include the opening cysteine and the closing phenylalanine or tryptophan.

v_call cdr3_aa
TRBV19 CASSTGTSYNEQFF
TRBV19 CASSIEGRQPQHF
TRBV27 CATREAAQPLHF
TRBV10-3 CAITQGKGEQYF
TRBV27 CASSPSGTWGEKLFF
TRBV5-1 CASSLIPGQDYTF
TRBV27 CASRRSGRARTDTQYF
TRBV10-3 CAISGGTGAYNEQFF
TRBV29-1 CSVAQTSNQPQHF
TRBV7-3 CASSLLGSSTDTQYF
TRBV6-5 CASSLKGHVNTEAFF
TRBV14 CASSQVLFGTQETQYF
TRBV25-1 CASSGTWALHF
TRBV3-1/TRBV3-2 CASSQDPRWLAGKSSYNEQFF
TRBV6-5 CASRIDSNGYTF
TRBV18 CASSPDSAGYGYTF
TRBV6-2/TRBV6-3 CASSQTGLLAKNIQYF
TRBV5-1 CASSLYGGAGDGYTF
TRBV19 CASSISRSSYNEQFF
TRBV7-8 CASSLTGQPSNQPQHF
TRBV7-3 CASSLTGTAETQYF
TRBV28 CASSFGTRPLHF
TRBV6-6 CASRGGEMSGKLFF
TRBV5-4 CASSHGMGGPNNEQFF
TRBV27 CASRRDLNNEQFF
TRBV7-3 CASMGTSTGEQFF
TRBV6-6 CASSYYGGGPYEQYF
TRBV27 CASSFTPNQPQHF
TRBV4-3 CASSQDPPGITDTQYF
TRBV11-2 CASSLEGNTQYF
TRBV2 CASSRDRGDQETQYF
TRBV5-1 CASSSTTNNSPLHF
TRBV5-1 CASSPADYEQYF
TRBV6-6 CASTPGSSYEQYF
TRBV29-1 CSAGGGASNQPQHF
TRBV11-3 CASSLGTSNTGELFF
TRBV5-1 CASSLFLAGGISDTQYF
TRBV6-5 CASIPAGSGNTIYF
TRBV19 CASAPPGGDTQYF
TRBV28 CASATFQGGISSPLHF
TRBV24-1 CATSDPGDRGNYGYTF
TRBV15 CATSRGGTAGHPRTDTQYF
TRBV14 CASSHGTGVSSYGYTF
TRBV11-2 CASSLGTEYEAFF
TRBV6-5 CASSYSVLGTEAFF